This TCR beta chain was obtained from a study of tumor and adjacent non-tumor tissue in lung cancer. This clonotype appeared a few times. Its antigen remains unidentified. The CDR3 runs 16 residues. CDR1 MNHNS and CDR2 SASEGT come from the germline V gene. Trimming removed 7 bases from V and 4 bases from J, with 20 bases in between. This sample's RNA came from whole unsorted tissue. TCRbeta libraries were built with three rounds of nested PCR, modified from ARM-PCR. TCRdb processed the multiplex PCR reads anew with MiXCR; each CDR3 protein has one entry. Here the sample spans 76,000 or so distinct CDR3 sequences, about two thirds being singletons. Study-wide points: Tumor repertoires had a smaller top 100 clone share than normal lung.

V usage is TRBV6-1 and J usage is TRBJ1-5; D perhaps matches TRBD1 (5 bases). The sequencing sample was made of lung tumor tissue. This sequence originates from a woman in her seventies with non-small cell lung cancer. The CDR3 sequence: CASKMGQTFRNQPQHF. The CDR3 nucleotides read TGTGCCAGCAAGATGGGGCAGACATTCAGAAATCAGCCCCAGCATTTT.